These 32 T cell receptor beta chains came from one sample sequenced in a study of cytomegalovirus exposure and HLA in healthy donors. The PCR contained 60 Vbeta and 13 Jbeta primers. Only in-frame clones appear in the TCRdb table, and some are missing; sequencing was by immunoSEQ multiplex PCR. This sample yields 150,000 to 200,000 clones, of which around 80% are seen a single time; around 1.9% belongs to the top ten. Sequenced input: PBMCs. All receptors come from a woman in her twenties or thirties in good health and CMV-seronegative.

Only one count was recorded for this clone. V is TRBV6-1 and J is TRBJ1-2, with a tentative D call TRBD1 (6 bases). Trimming shortened V by 2 bases and J by 8 bases, and 12 bases separated the two germline ends. The CDR3 contains 13 residues. Germline assignment: CDR1 MNHNS and CDR2 SASEGT. CDR3 sequence (DNA): TGTGCCAGCAGTGAAAGGCAGGGGCTAGGCTACACCTTC. Amino acids: CASSERQGLGYTF.

The chain employs TRBV30 and TRBJ1-3; TRBD1 is a possible D gene (5 bases). With 0 bases removed from V and 2 bases from J, the gap between germline ends came to 14 bases. Germline CDR1 GTSNPN, CDR2 SVGIG (reference sequence). The CDR3 is 16 residues long. The CDR3: CAWSVGVGGAGNTIYF. CDR3 nucleotides: TGTGCCTGGAGTGTAGGTGTCGGGGGGGCTGGAAACACCATATATTTT.

This chain joins TRBV6-6 and TRBJ2-5; TRBD1 matches at 9 bases. V was clipped by 6 bases and J by 4 bases; unmatched bases: 3. CDR1 MNHNY and CDR2 SVGAGI come from the germline V gene (reference sequence). The CDR3 contains 13 residues. The CDR3 sequence is CASRTGGPETQYF. CDR3 nucleotides: TGTGCCAGCAGAACAGGGGGCCCAGAGACCCAGTACTTC.

The chain employs TRBV9 and TRBJ2-7; D may be TRBD2 (6 bases). Between the trimmed V and J ends, which lost 3 bases and 1 base, there was a span of 14 bases. The CDR3 totals 15 residues. Germline V gives CDR1 SGDLS, CDR2 YYNGEE. The CDR3 bases are TGTGCCAGCAGCGCCGCCGGGGGTGTATCCTACGAGCAGTACTTC. Translated: CASSAAGGVSYEQYF.

The V call is TRBV11-2, the J call TRBJ2-3; 13 nucleotides agree with TRBD2. After removal of 5 bases from V and 6 bases from J, the junction contained 8 bases not matched to a gene. Germline CDR1 is SGHAT and CDR2 is FQNNGV. The CDR3 consists of 16 residues. The CDR3 loop reads CASSPGTSGDMDTQYF. DNA of the CDR3: TGTGCCAGCAGCCCGGGGACTAGCGGGGATATGGATACGCAGTATTTT. Complete variable domain (other parts from reference TRBV11-2 and TRBJ2-3): EAGVAQSPRYKIIEKRQSVAFWCNPISGHATLYWYQQILGQGPKLLIQFQNNGVVDDSQLPKDRFSAERLKGVDSTLKIQPAKLEDSAVYLCASSPGTSGDMDTQYFGPGTRLTVL.

This chain uses TRBV11-2 with TRBJ2-6, with D possibly being TRBD1 (5 bases). This CDR3 has 15 amino acids. The germline V gene has CDR1 SGHAT and CDR2 FQNNGV. With 5 bases removed from V and 2 bases from J, the gap between germline ends came to 10 bases. DNA of the CDR3: TGTGCCAGCAGCCAGGGTCGGGCTGGGGCCAACGTCCTGACTTTC. Amino acid sequence: CASSQGRAGANVLTF.

This clone showed up just once. The CDR3 protein is CASSPSGGYYEQYF. DNA of the CDR3: TGTGCCAGCAGCCCTAGCGGGGGGTACTACGAGCAGTACTTC. The V call is TRBV7-2, the J call TRBJ2-7; TRBD2 matches 11 bases. This CDR3 region has 14 residues. In germline, CDR1 is SGHTA, CDR2 FQGNSA. The ends lost 5 bases at V and 3 bases at J; junction bases unmatched: 3.

The chain carries TRBV6-5 and TRBJ2-7, with a tentative D call TRBD2 (7 bases). The CDR3 sequence is 15 residues long. Trimming stripped 2 bases from V and 2 bases from J, with 13 bases between. Germline assignment: CDR1 MNHEY and CDR2 SVGAGI. CDR3 nucleotides: TGTGCCAGCAGTTACGGGCCGGGGGGCGCCTACGAGCAGTACTTC. As protein: CASSYGPGGAYEQYF.

V is TRBV18 and J is TRBJ2-3; D perhaps matches TRBD1 (6 bases). The V and J ends lost 2 bases and 2 bases respectively, with 11 bases between them. The CDR3 runs to 15 residues. CDR1 is KGHSH, CDR2 LQKENI, per germline. CDR3 in amino acids: CASSPNRASTDTQYF. The DNA of the CDR3 is TGTGCCAGCTCACCAAACAGGGCTTCCACAGATACGCAGTATTTT.

The chain uses TRBV2 and TRBJ1-2; no firm D call. The CDR3 extends over 17 amino acids. Germline CDR1 and CDR2: SNHLY and FYNNEI. Trimming took 2 bases from V and 4 from J, leaving 20 bases between them. CDR3 sequence reads: CASSEHWQLRNTYGYTF. The CDR3 DNA follows: TGTGCCAGCAGTGAACATTGGCAGCTGCGGAACACCTATGGCTACACCTTC.

The chain is built from TRBV7-2 and TRBJ2-5; the match to TRBD2 covers 9 bases. CDR1 is SGHTA and CDR2 is FQGNSA in the germline V gene. The CDR3 runs to 16 residues. Germline trimming cut 0 bases from V and 5 bases from J; bases unmatched to any gene: 7. In DNA, the CDR3 is TGTGCCAGCAGCTTAGCGGCCGGGACTAGCTTCGAGACCCAGTACTTC. Translating it yields CASSLAAGTSFETQYF.

The CDR3 nucleotides read TGTGCCAGCAGCCAAGGACAGGGCGAAAAACTGTTTTTT. Amino acids: CASSQGQGEKLFF. The V and J genes are TRBV4-2 and TRBJ1-4, with TRBD1 matching 7 bases. The CDR3 is 13 residues long. CDR1 is LGHNA and CDR2 is YNFKEQ in the germline V gene. V lost 1 base to trimming and J lost 8 bases; unmatched junction nucleotides: 1.

CDR3 sequence reads: CASSRTGLRSTEAFF. The CDR3 nucleotides are TGTGCCAGCAGCCGGACAGGACTTAGGAGCACTGAAGCTTTCTTT. The chain uses TRBV7-9 and TRBJ1-1, with 7 bases fitting TRBD1. With 5 bases clipped from V and 4 bases from J, the junction kept 10 bases outside the gene matches. CDR3 length: 15 amino acids. CDR1 SEHNR and CDR2 FQNEAQ come from the germline V gene (reference sequence).

J is TRBJ2-7 and V is TRBV7-2; 11 nucleotides match TRBD2. V dropped 5 bases and J dropped 2; count of bases not matched to a gene: 8. CDR3 length: 16 residues. Looked up from germline, CDR1 is SGHTA and CDR2 is FQGNSA. The CDR3 region is CASSPRLAGRTYEQYF. The DNA for the CDR3 is TGTGCCAGCAGCCCAAGACTAGCGGGGCGAACCTACGAGCAGTACTTC. The variable domain in full, completed from reference TRBV7-2 and TRBJ2-7, reads GAGVSQSPSNKVTEKGKDVELRCDPISGHTALYWYRQSLGQGLEFLIYFQGNSAPDKSGLPSDRFSAERTGGSVSTLTIQRTQQEDSAVYLCASSPRLAGRTYEQYFGPGTRLTVT.

The CDR3 loop reads CAWRRTGVIEKLFF. For the CDR3, the DNA is TGTGCCTGGAGAAGGACAGGGGTTATTGAAAAACTGTTTTTT. The chain carries TRBV30 and TRBJ1-4; 9 bases are shared with TRBD1. The length of the CDR3 is 14 residues. The germline V gene has CDR1 GTSNPN and CDR2 SVGIG (reference sequence). V gave up 3 bases and J gave up 7 bases; unmatched junction bases: 6.

Only a few counts were recorded for this clone. The junction differs from germline at one of its ends, possibly a read error. The chain couples TRBV6-1 to TRBJ1-5, with TRBD1 matching over 8 bases. CDR1 is MNHNS and CDR2 is SASEGT in the germline V gene. The CDR3 totals 13 residues. CDR3 residues: CASSTREGTGGNF. CDR3 nucleotides: TGTGCCAGCAGTACCAGAGAAGGGACAGGAGGGAATTTT.

V gene TRBV10-2 combines with J gene TRBJ1-1; D is possibly TRBD1 (6 bases). This CDR3 has 13 amino acids. Germline-derived CDR1 and CDR2 are WSHSY and SAAADI. Deletions cut 6 bases from V and 4 bases from J, with 12 bases between. Here the CDR3 reads CASSQGGGTEAFF. In nucleotides, the CDR3 is TGCGCCAGCAGCCAAGGGGGGGGCACTGAAGCTTTCTTT.

The CDR3 DNA follows: TGTGCCTGGAGTATCTACAGGGGATCCTACGAGCAGTACTTC. It yields the protein CAWSIYRGSYEQYF. This chain uses TRBV30 with TRBJ2-7; 7 bases are shared with TRBD1. This CDR3 is 14 amino acids long. With 2 bases clipped from V and 1 base from J, the junction kept 5 bases outside the gene matches. CDR1 GTSNPN and CDR2 SVGIG come from the germline V gene (reference sequence).

The rearrangement links TRBV21-1 to TRBJ1-2; whether TRBD1, the table's D call, matches the DNA was not checked. TRBV21-1 is assigned pseudogene status. The CDR3 contains 15 residues. The CDR3 coding sequence is TGTGCCAGCAGCACCCGACAGGGCCCTTCCTATGGCTACACCTTC. Its protein product is CASSTRQGPSYGYTF.

The V call is TRBV10-3, the J call TRBJ2-7; tentative D call: TRBD1 (5 bases). The CDR3 consists of 15 residues. V was shortened by 2 bases and J by 0 bases, with 11 bases between the two germline ends. The germline CDR1 and CDR2 sequences are ENHRY and SYGVKD. The CDR3 loop reads CAISEGHPSSYEQYF. The CDR3, as DNA: TGTGCCATCAGTGAGGGACACCCGAGCTCCTACGAGCAGTACTTC.

This sequence joins TRBV4-1 and TRBJ1-2; TRBD1 is a possible D gene (6 bases). The V gene's germline CDR1 is MGHRA and CDR2 YSYEKL. This CDR3 comprises 14 residues. Trimming cost V 7 bases and J 8 bases, with 20 bases left between them. CDR3 in DNA: TGCGCCAGCACACGACAGGAGCAGGCTTACGGCTACACCTTC. Amino acids: CASTRQEQAYGYTF.

The chain carries TRBV5-4 and TRBJ1-4, with 8 bases that match TRBD1. CDR1 is SGHNT and CDR2 is YYREEE in the germline V gene (reference sequence). V was clipped by 4 bases and J by 5 bases; unmatched bases: 4. This CDR3 contains 14 residues. In DNA form, the CDR3 reads TGTGCCAGCAGCCTAAGGACAGGGAATGAAAAACTGTTTTTT. Translation: CASSLRTGNEKLFF.

This chain uses TRBV19 with TRBJ1-1, with 12 bases lining up with TRBD1. The CDR3 runs 16 residues. The junction had 12 bases not matched to a gene; V was cut back by 9 bases and J by 4 bases. The V gene's germline CDR1 is LNHDA and CDR2 SQIVND (reference sequence). As DNA, the CDR3 is TGTGCCAGCGGGCTCCGGGACAGGGGGCGCGTCACTGAAGCTTTCTTT. This gives the protein CASGLRDRGRVTEAFF.

This clone was recorded only once. This chain's CDR3 is CASSINQGAAGNTIYF. In nucleotides, the CDR3 is TGTGCCAGTAGTATAAATCAGGGGGCCGCTGGAAACACCATATATTTT. This sequence joins TRBV19 and TRBJ1-3, with 8 bases fitting TRBD1. Germline V gene sequence: CDR1 LNHDA, CDR2 SQIVND (reference sequence). CDR3 length: 16 amino acids. V shed 2 bases and J 2 bases; nucleotides not matched to a gene: 5.

The chain links TRBV27 to TRBJ1-5; TRBD1 might be the D (6 bases). CDR1 MNHEY and CDR2 SMNVEV come from the germline V gene (reference sequence). The V end was cut by 4 bases, the J end by 0 bases, with 10 bases between. The CDR3 has 15 residues. The CDR3 sequence: CASSSDRYSNQPQHF. For the CDR3, the DNA is TGTGCCAGCAGTTCCGACAGGTATAGCAATCAGCCCCAGCATTTT.

This chain uses TRBV6-6 with TRBJ2-5, with TRBD2 matching over 10 bases. V shed 6 bases and J 2 bases; nucleotides not matched to a gene: 6. Per germline, CDR1 MNHNY and CDR2 SVGAGI (reference sequence). This CDR3 spans 15 amino acids. CDR3 region: CASSLSGGGQETQYF. The CDR3, as DNA: TGTGCCAGCAGCTTGAGCGGGGGGGGACAAGAGACCCAGTACTTC.

The J gene is TRBJ1-1, the V gene TRBV5-1, with 8 bases matching TRBD1. Germline V gives CDR1 SGHRS, CDR2 YFSETQ. There are 16 residues in the CDR3. J was trimmed by 2 bases and V by 2 bases; bases with no gene match: 8. CDR3 bases: TGCGCCAGCAGCTTCCAGACAGGGGCCGCAAACACTGAAGCTTTCTTT. Translated, it gives CASSFQTGAANTEAFF. The full variable domain, with the rest looked up from reference TRBV5-1 and TRBJ1-1, is KAGVTQTPRYLIKTRGQQVTLSCSPISGHRSVSWYQQTPGQGLQFLFEYFSETQRNKGNFPGRFSGRQFSNSRSEMNVSTLELGDSALYLCASSFQTGAANTEAFFGQGTRLTVV.

J is TRBJ1-1 and V is TRBV5-6; the D is unclear. The V gene's germline CDR1 is SGHDT and CDR2 YYEEEE. The V and J ends lost 0 bases and 2 bases respectively, with 8 bases between them. This CDR3 contains 14 residues. The CDR3 sequence: CASSLDGVNTEAFF. DNA of the CDR3: TGTGCCAGCAGCTTGGACGGGGTCAACACTGAAGCTTTCTTT.

The chain recombines TRBV29-1 with TRBJ2-1; 7 nucleotides align to TRBD1. Germline V gene data show CDR1 as SQVTM and CDR2 as ANQGSEA. V shed 3 bases and J 8 bases; nucleotides not matched to a gene: 10. The CDR3 contains 14 residues. The chain's CDR3 is CSVDFRTGGDEQFF. Written as DNA, the CDR3 is TGCAGCGTTGACTTCCGGACAGGTGGAGATGAGCAGTTCTTC.

V is TRBV6-1 and J is TRBJ1-1; D not resolved. The germline gives CDR1 MNHNS, CDR2 SASEGT. This CDR3 region has 14 residues. V shed 4 bases and J shed 8 bases, with 17 bases lying between them. The CDR3 DNA follows: TGTGCCAGCAGTGGCCCCCTGGCACCCGCAGAAGCTTTCTTT. It is translated as CASSGPLAPAEAFF.

The CDR3 region has the DNA TGTGCCAGCAGCCAAGGGGGGACGGCGGGGTGGCTATCAACCCAGTACTTC. Translating gives CASSQGGTAGWLSTQYF. The V and J genes are TRBV4-2 and TRBJ2-5; D possibly corresponds to TRBD2 (6 bases). The CDR3 spans 17 residues. V lost 1 base to trimming and J lost 8 bases, with 23 bases between them. The V gene's germline CDR1 is LGHNA and CDR2 YNFKEQ.

As DNA, the CDR3 is TGTGCCAGCAGCTTGGAGGCGGCTTATAATTCACCCCTCCACTTT. It translates to CASSLEAAYNSPLHF. This chain uses TRBV5-6 with TRBJ1-6; the D is unclear. Germline loops: CDR1 SGHDT, CDR2 YYEEEE. CDR3 length equals 15 residues. Trimming shortened V by 0 bases and J by 4 bases, and 8 bases separated the two germline ends.